This T cell receptor beta chain comes out of a study of CD8 T cells in Susac syndrome. RNA totalling about 0.5 to 1 ug underwent reverse transcription with random hexamers. Each CDR3 protein is one row after TCRdb ran MiXCR on the immunoSEQ multiplex PCR reads. Of some 300,000 distinct CDR3 sequences in the sample, roughly 85% are singletons; the top ten hold 0.2% to 0.25%. Negative isolation yielded CD4+ and CD8+ T cells, and FACS enriched TEMRA cells. The CDR3 length is 13 residues. CDR1 is SGHRS, CDR2 YFSETQ, per germline. The V gene lost 5 bases and the J gene lost 2 bases, with 11 bases spanning the gap.

The chain has TRBV5-1 and TRBJ2-7, with D unclear. The source of this sequence is a human donor with multiple sclerosis. The specimen sequenced was CD8+ T cells from PBMCs. The DNA for the CDR3 is TGCGCCAGCAGTTTCAACGGTGCCTACGAGCAGTACTTC. This translates into CASSFNGAYEQYF.